This T cell receptor beta chain originates from a study of vaccination effects on CD4 cells after COVID-19. This clone was observed a handful of times. Its specificity is unknown. Study-level findings and limits: Marked clonal contraction was seen late after vaccination (in both infection- and vaccine-induced clones).

The CDR3 sequence is 15 residues long. V lost 2 bases and J lost 1, with 9 bases in between. CDR1 is MDHEN, CDR2 SYDVKM, per germline. After expansion with viral peptide pools in the ViraFEST assay, antigen-specific CD4+ T cells were sequenced. Isolation of CD4+ T cells took place after ten to eleven days of culture. Vaccination of participants consisted of two doses of either the BNT162b2 or mRNA-1273 vaccine. In the cultures, half the medium was exchanged for IL-2 medium on days 3 and 7. Produced via immunoSEQ multiplex PCR; TCRdb's table is partial and in-frame only. The sample has 75,000 to 100,000 clones; 60% to 80% are singletons.

This receptor was identified in a human donor who received a COVID-19 vaccine. The chain recombines TRBV28 with TRBJ1-5; D might be TRBD1 (6 bases). The sequenced sample was CD4+ T cells from PBMCs cultured with HCoV-OC43 spike peptides, obtained after COVID-19 vaccination. The subset: HCoV-OC43 spike overlapping peptide pool stimulation. In DNA, the CDR3 is TGTGCCAGCAGTTTAATCGGGGGCAGCAATCAGCCCCAGCATTTT. It codes for CASSLIGGSNQPQHF.